The TCR beta chain under discussion was sequenced for a study of T cell responses to AZD1222 COVID-19 vaccine. The length of the CDR3 is 18 residues. Per germline, CDR1 SEHNR and CDR2 FQNEAQ (reference sequence). The V and J ends lost 2 bases and 14 bases respectively, with 31 bases between them. Here immunoSEQ multiplex PCR was the method, and the copy in TCRdb shows in-frame clones only, minus some. The table lists some 140,000 clones, roughly 90% of them singletons, with 5% to 6.5% in the top ten. Sequenced material: peripheral blood, taken on day 0 of AZD1222 vaccination. This TCR was sampled from an adult in good health. The chain couples TRBV7-9 to TRBJ2-1; D tentatively fits TRBD1 or TRBD2 (5 bases each). CDR3 in amino acids: CASSLLDLGTRGVVGEFF. The CDR3 DNA sequence: TGTGCCAGCAGCTTATTGGATCTGGGGACGAGGGGTGTCGTTGGGGAGTTCTTC.